Below, one T cell receptor (beta chain) is given with its context. Its antigen remains undetermined. No base quality values were provided; no much bigger clone lies one nucleotide off. The sample has other DNA sequences that encode this CDR3 too. In total, 630 or so healthy bone marrow donors made up the cohort. Cohort members were all nominally healthy when sampled, although unrecorded immune exposures were likely present. The donor tested CMV seropositive, placing the donor among the roughly 300 seropositive members of the cohort. A peripheral blood sample was provided by each donor, and peripheral blood mononuclear cells were used for TCR beta sequencing. The Qiagen DNeasy Blood Extraction Kit was used to extract genomic DNA from the blood cell samples. The library was made by the immunoSEQ multiplex PCR assay. For the multiplex PCR, a mixture combining 60 forward primers for TCR Vbeta segments and 13 reverse primers for TCR Jbeta segments was used. The CDR3 region of rearranged TCR beta genes was amplified from genomic DNA by a multiplex PCR assay. Amplified TCR beta libraries were sequenced as 87-base-pair reads on the Illumina HiSeq System. The authors' analysis ran thus. In a later analysis, approximately 74 million unique TCR beta chains were counted across the roughly 670 repertoires, and around 11 million of these chains were shared by at least two donors. A nearest-neighbor algorithm error-corrected the raw reads and collapsed the reads into unique sequences, merging closely related sequences to remove PCR and sequencing errors. To assign V, D and J gene segments, CDR3 sequences were aligned to IMGT reference sequences. For a sequence to be retained, at least a six-nucleotide match to both a V gene segment and a J gene segment was required. A rearrangement counted as productive if the CDR3 had no stop codons and remained in frame with V and J, and every other rearrangement counted as non-productive. Following IMGT convention, CDR3 was defined as the stretch from the second conserved V-encoded cysteine up to the conserved J-encoded phenylalanine. Sequences without an unambiguous match to a single V gene segment were excluded from the earlier analysis of a few hundred of the donors. In an earlier analysis of around 590 of the donors, a V segment was called functional when productive rearrangements were above 56.7%, and segregating when the standard deviation between donors exceeded 5%. A statistical classification framework was built for diagnosing cytomegalovirus status from the catalog of TCR beta chain sequences. A later analysis assigned V and J genes by comparing TCR nucleotide sequences with IMGT/GENE-DB human TR gene sequences. Using the TCRdist pipeline, a later analysis assigned CDR3 sequences along with most-parsimonious VDJ recombination scenarios. In a later analysis, each TCR beta chain was defined by its CDR3 amino acid sequence together with its V-gene family, and reads without a unique V-gene family were excluded. In a later analysis, 450 to 600 highly shared, low-generation-probability nucleotide sequences were removed to address suspected cross-contamination and a sequencing artifact. In a later analysis, a clonal expansion index for each public chain was calculated from normalized within-repertoire ranks of inferred template counts. Generation probabilities in a later analysis came from a VDJ recombination model fitted to out-of-frame rearrangements, and those results were checked against IGoR. In a later analysis, TCR-TCR, TCR-HLA and TCR-CMV co-occurrence was scored with hypergeometric tests, and a repertoire-size bias correction was applied to TCR pairs. False discovery rates were estimated in a later analysis by permuting HLA or CMV assignments 20 times. A later analysis grouped co-occurring TCRs with DBSCAN, adding TCRdist sequence similarity when clustering within HLA-allele-positive subsets. Repertoires with fewer than 30,000 or more than 120,000 public chains, plus five repertoires with anomalous nucleotide sharing, were excluded from co-occurrence clustering. TCRdb re-hosts the immuneACCESS table, in-frame sequences only. Its copies lack some clones; in the studies checked, an unresolved V gene accounts for under half of them, and the cause for the rest is not known. Clone size and the V and J calls come from that table; the DNA yielded D and trimming. In this sample the table shows about 96,000 clones, 60% to 75% of which occur a single time. The ten largest account for 2.5% to 3.5% of the sample.

The data were taken from a study of cytomegalovirus exposure and HLA in healthy donors (dated by TCRdb to the late 2010s). With respect to the entire study: In an earlier analysis of some 550 of the donors, around 290 Gb of sequence data and 117 million unique TCR beta sequences from about 179 million T cells were reported. An early release covering roughly 640 HLA-typed donors comprised approximately 290 gigabases of sequencing data and 85 million or so unique TCR sequences. Of the 350 to 450 genotyped donors, less than 90% were placed in the genetic ancestry cluster associated with self-reported Caucasian donors. The aim of the study was to test whether cataloging public T cell receptors could identify signatures of past pathogen exposure. The T cell repertoires of 666 subjects were profiled by immunosequencing and related to cytomegalovirus serostatus. In addition to the first cohort of 500 to 850 subjects, a separate validation cohort of about 120 different subjects was used. To predict cytomegalovirus infection status, the study combined high-throughput TCR immunosequencing, statistical association of individual TCRs with disease status, and machine learning. In a later analysis, previously published TCR beta repertoires from several hundred donors were re-analyzed and high-resolution HLA genotyping was added so that TCR occurrence patterns could be studied. In the later analysis, no new phenotypic data were used to find candidate immune exposures; instead, reliance was placed on TCR beta sequences and their occurrence across donors. To decide whether each TCR beta V gene segment behaved as functional or pseudogenic, an earlier analysis of fewer than 750 of the donors relied on high-throughput TCR beta sequencing. Alongside the repertoire data, information on donor age, sex, ethnicity and CMV serostatus was compiled. Genome-wide SNP genotypes for about 60% of the roughly 670 donors were used in a later genetic analysis, which treated that subset as a discovery cohort. All discovery cohort repertoires had been generated using a single sequencing platform. HLA typing included class I and class II loci at four-digit resolution. Typing coverage differed by locus: A, B, C, DRB1 and DQB1 were typed in about 629-640 donors, DQA1 in roughly 510, DPA1 in around 610, and DPB1 in 450 to 480. Four to six DR-DQ haplotypes were handled as single units for association and clustering, since linkage in the cohort was strong. Among about 390 genotyped donors of the cohort, an average of approximately 230,000 unique TCR beta nucleotide sequences were sequenced per donor, 15% to 20% of them non-productive. General findings and caveats noted by the study authors: The study gave a list of under 200 TCR beta chains associated with cytomegalovirus. An earlier analysis of around 600 of the donors showed that most TCR beta V segments appeared in productive rearrangements either about 87% or about 30% of the time, which broadly matched IMGT annotations. Correlated functional status among segregating V segments might be attributable to linkage disequilibrium, but an unknown experimental factor could not be ruled out. A later analysis associated some 17,000 TCR beta sequences with specific HLA alleles at a false discovery rate of 0.05. CMV serostatus was the only immune exposure information available for the cohort. The 87-base-pair reads could not distinguish some IMGT-functional V segments, including TRBV6-2 and TRBV6-3, so those segments were excluded. The classifier was reported to diagnose cytomegalovirus status with high specificity and sensitivity in both the original and validation cohorts. According to a later analysis, TCR association rates differed among HLA loci, with DRB1 alleles showing the most associated TCRs and HLA-C alleles showing the fewest. A group of highly shared sequence variants was considered likely to be a technical artifact of the sequencing pipeline. Because HLA typing was unavailable for some donors at each locus, only the typed subset was used in association tests. Most CMV-associated TCR beta chains appeared to be HLA-restricted in a later analysis, and the HLA associations seemed to be driven largely by CMV exposure. A further reported finding was that TCR beta sequences accurately predicted the HLA-A and HLA-B alleles for most subjects in the first cohort. Several of the top co-occurrence clusters appeared to be linked to parvovirus B19, influenza, CMV and Epstein-Barr virus, according to a later analysis. A later analysis found that HLA-associated TCR beta chains were more clonally expanded and had lower generation probabilities than equally common non-associated chains. In a later genetic analysis, a missense DCLRE1C variant was associated with V-gene and J-gene trimming of TCR beta chains, and the association was replicated in an independent cohort. Compared with the roughly 710-donor mean, donors in an Asian-associated ancestry cluster had fewer N-insertions in productive TCRs, according to a later genetic analysis. Across donors, most TCR sequences were observed very rarely, whereas some public TCRs were present in many individuals. In this cohort, only TCR beta chains were sequenced, and detectable features were limited by the absence of alpha or paired-chain data. Strong co-occurrence of HLA alleles, especially DR and DQ, made assigning TCR associations to individual alleles difficult. Presence/absence analyses assumed roughly uniform sequencing depth across donors, an assumption that may not hold. In vitro tests confirmed that a few of the cytomegalovirus-associated TCR beta chains recognize cytomegalovirus antigens. According to the authors, the approach could potentially be generalized to other disease states and immunological phenotypes. Because counts were too low, some 17 rarely observed V segments, including chromosome 9 orphons, were excluded from the earlier analysis of under 650 of the donors.

The germline V gene supplies CDR1 SGDLS and CDR2 YYNGEE. From cysteine to phenylalanine, the CDR3 is 15 amino acids long. Left in the record is the CDR3 DNA by itself, 45 bases read in frame from the first base. At the junction V is shortened by 0 bases and J by 0 bases, with 10 bases in between. Material: PBMCs. The TCR comes from a female donor in good health and CMV-seropositive. The sequence joins TRBV9 to TRBJ2-7; the D region possibly corresponds to TRBD1 (6 bases align). DNA sequence: TGTGCCAGCAGCGTAGGGGGGCAGGGCTCCTACGAGCAGTACTTC. It codes for CASSVGGQGSYEQYF.